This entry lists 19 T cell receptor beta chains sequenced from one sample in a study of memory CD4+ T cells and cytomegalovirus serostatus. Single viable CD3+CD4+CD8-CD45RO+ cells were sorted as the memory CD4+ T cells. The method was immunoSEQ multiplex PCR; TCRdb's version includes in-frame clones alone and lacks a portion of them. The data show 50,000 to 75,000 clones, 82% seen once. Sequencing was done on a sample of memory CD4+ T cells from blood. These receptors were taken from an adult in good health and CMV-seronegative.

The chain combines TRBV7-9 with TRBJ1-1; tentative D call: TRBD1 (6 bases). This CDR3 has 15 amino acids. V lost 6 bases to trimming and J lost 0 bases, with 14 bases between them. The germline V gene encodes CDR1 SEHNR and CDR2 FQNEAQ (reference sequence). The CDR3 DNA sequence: TGTGCCAGCAGGCCCGACAGGACATTGAACACTGAAGCTTTCTTT. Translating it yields CASRPDRTLNTEAFF.

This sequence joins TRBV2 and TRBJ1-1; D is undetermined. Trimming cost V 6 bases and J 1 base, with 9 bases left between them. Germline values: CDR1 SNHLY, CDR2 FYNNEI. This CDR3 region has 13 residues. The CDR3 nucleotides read TGTGCCAGCAGAGCTCAGGCGAACACTGAAGCTTTCTTT. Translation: CASRAQANTEAFF.

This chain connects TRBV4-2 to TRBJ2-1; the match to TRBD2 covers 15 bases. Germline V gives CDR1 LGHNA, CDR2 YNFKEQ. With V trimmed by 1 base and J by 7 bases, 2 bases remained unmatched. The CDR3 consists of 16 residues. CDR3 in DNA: TGTGCCAGCAGCCAAGGGACTAGCGGGGGGGGGAATGAGCAGTTCTTC. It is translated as CASSQGTSGGGNEQFF.

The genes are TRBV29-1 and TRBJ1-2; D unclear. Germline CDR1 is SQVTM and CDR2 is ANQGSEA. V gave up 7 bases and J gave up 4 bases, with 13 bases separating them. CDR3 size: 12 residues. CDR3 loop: CSAEGMAYGYTF. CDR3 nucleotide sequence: TGCAGCGCCGAGGGAATGGCCTATGGCTACACCTTC.

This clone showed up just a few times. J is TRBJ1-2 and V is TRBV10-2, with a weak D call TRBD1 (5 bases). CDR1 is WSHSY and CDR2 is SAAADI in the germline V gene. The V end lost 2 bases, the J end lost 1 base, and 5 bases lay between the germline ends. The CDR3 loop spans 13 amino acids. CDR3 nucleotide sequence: TGCGCCAGCAGTGAGGGGGGTAACTATGGCTACACCTTC. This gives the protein CASSEGGNYGYTF.

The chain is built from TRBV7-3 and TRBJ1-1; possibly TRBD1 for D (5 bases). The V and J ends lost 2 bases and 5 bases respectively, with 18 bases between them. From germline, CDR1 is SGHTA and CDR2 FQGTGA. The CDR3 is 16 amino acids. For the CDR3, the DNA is TGTGCCAGCAGCTTAGGGACCCGTAGGGTTGGAACTGAAGCTTTCTTT. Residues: CASSLGTRRVGTEAFF.

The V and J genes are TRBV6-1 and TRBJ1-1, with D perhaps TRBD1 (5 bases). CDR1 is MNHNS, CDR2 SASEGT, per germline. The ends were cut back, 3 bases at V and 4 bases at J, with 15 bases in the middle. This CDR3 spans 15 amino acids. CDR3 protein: CASSEAGRGSTEAFF. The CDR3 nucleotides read TGTGCCAGCAGTGAGGCCGGGCGGGGGAGCACTGAAGCTTTCTTT.

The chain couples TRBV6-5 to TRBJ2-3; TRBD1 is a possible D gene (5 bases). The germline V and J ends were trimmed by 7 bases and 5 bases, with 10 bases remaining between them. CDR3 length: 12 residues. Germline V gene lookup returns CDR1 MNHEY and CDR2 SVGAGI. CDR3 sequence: CASISRGDTQYF. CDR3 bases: TGTGCCAGCATTAGTAGGGGAGATACGCAGTATTTT.

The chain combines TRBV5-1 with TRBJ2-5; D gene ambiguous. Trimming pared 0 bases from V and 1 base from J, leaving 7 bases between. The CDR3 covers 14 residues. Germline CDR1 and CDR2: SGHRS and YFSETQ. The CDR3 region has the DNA TGCGCCAGCAGCTTGGCAGGATCCCAAGAGACCCAGTACTTC. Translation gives CASSLAGSQETQYF.

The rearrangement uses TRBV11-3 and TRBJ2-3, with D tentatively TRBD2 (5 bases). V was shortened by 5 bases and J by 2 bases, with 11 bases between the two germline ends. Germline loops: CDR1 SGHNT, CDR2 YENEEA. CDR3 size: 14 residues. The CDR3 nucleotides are TGTGCCAGCAGCGGAGGTTTAGTCACAGATACGCAGTATTTT. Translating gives CASSGGLVTDTQYF.

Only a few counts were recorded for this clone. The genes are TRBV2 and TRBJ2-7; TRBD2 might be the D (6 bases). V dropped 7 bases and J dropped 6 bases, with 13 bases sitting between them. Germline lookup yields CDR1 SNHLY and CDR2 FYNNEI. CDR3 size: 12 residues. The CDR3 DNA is TGTGCCAGCATGGGGGGAACAGCCGAGCAGTACTTC. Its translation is CASMGGTAEQYF.

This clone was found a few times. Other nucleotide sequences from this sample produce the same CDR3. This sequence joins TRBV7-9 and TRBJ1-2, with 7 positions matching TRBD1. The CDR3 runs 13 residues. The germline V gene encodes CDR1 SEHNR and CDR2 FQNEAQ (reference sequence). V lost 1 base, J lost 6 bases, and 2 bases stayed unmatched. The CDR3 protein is CASSLGQGDGYTF. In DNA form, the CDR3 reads TGTGCCAGCAGCTTAGGACAGGGAGATGGCTACACCTTC. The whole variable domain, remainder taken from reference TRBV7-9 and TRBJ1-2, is DTGVSQNPRHKITKRGQNVTFRCDPISEHNRLYWYRQTLGQGPEFLTYFQNEAQLEKSRLLSDRFSAERPKGSFSTLEIQRTEQGDSAMYLCASSLGQGDGYTFGSGTRLTVV.

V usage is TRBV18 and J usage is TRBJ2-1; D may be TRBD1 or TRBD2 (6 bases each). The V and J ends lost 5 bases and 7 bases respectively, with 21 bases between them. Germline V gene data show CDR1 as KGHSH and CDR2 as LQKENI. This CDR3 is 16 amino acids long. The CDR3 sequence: CASSAFWGAPGNEQFF. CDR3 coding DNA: TGTGCCAGCTCAGCTTTCTGGGGGGCCCCCGGTAATGAGCAGTTCTTC.

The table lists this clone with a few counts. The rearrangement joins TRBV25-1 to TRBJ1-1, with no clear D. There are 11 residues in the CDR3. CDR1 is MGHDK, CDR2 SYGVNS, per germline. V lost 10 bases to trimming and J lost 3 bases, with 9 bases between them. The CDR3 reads CATTGDTEAFF. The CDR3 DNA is TGTGCCACTACTGGGGACACTGAAGCTTTCTTT.

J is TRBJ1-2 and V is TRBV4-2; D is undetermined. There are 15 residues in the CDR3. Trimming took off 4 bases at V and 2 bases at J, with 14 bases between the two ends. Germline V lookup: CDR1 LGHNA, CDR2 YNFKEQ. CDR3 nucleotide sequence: TGTGCCAGCAGCCCCCCAAAATCGGGGAACTATGGCTACACCTTC. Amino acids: CASSPPKSGNYGYTF.

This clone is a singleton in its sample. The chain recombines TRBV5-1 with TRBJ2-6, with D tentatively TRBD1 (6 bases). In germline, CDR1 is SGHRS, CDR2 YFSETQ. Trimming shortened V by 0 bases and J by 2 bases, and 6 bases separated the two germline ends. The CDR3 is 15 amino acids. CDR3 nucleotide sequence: TGCGCCAGCAGCTTGGAGGGGGCTGGGGCCAACGTCCTGACTTTC. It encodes CASSLEGAGANVLTF.

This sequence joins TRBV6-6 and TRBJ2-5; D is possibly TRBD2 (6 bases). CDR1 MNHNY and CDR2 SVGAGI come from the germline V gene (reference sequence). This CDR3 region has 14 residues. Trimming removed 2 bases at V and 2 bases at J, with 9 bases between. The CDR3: CASSYGGAQETQYF. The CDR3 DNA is TGTGCCAGCAGTTACGGAGGGGCTCAAGAGACCCAGTACTTC.

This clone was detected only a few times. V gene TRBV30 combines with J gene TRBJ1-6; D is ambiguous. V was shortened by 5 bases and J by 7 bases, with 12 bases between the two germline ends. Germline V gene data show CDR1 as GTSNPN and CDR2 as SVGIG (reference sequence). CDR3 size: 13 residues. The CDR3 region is CAWFGLLNSPLHF. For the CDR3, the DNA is TGTGCCTGGTTCGGACTGTTAAATTCACCCCTCCACTTT.

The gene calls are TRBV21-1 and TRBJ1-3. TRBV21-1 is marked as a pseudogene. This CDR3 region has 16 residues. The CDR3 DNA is TGTGCCAGCAGCAAAGGAGGGAGATTCTCTGGAAACACCATATATTTT. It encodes CASSKGGRFSGNTIYF.